This TCR beta chain is from a study of human T cells and chemical hapten exposure. About the research overall: Small pooled library volume differences chiefly drove per-sample TCR yield variation. Study results and caveats: No change in TCRs above 1 in 1000 frequency was produced by DPC sensitization.

Attachment of unique molecular identifiers to individual cDNA molecules was performed in the library. As originally analysed: Sampled TCR counts reached a median of 95,638 per sample, with values ranging from roughly 20,000 to 700,000. TCRdb re-analysed the 5' RACE reads in MiXCR, keeping a single row per CDR3 protein. The V and J calls and clone size come from TCRdb's table, not from the authors' own analysis. The sample gives roughly 81,000 distinct CDR3 sequences, about 7.7% of which show up once; 2% to 2.5% is in the top ten. This CDR3 spans 15 amino acids. CDR1 is DFQATT and CDR2 is SNEGSKA in the germline V gene (reference sequence). J gave up 5 bases and V 2 bases, and 9 bases lay outside the gene matches. Total RNA came from unfractionated whole blood. This clonotype turned up a few times. Its antigen is still unknown.

The receptor was derived from a male donor in good health. The chain carries TRBV20-1 and TRBJ1-5, with 7 bases matching TRBD1. The DNA of the CDR3 is TGCAGTGCTAGACACCCAGGGGGTCCGGATCAGCCCCAGCATTTT. This gives the protein CSARHPGGPDQPQHF.